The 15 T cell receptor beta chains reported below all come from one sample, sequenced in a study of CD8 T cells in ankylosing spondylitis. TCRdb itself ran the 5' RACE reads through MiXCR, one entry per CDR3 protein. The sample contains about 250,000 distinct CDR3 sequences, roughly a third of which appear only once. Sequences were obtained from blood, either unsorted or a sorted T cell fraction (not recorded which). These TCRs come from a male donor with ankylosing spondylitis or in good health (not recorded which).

CDR3 amino acids: CASSQVGPGNEKLFF. CDR3 coding DNA: TGCGCCAGCAGCCAGGTGGGGCCTGGGAATGAAAAACTGTTTTTT. J is TRBJ1-4 and V is TRBV4-1, with a possible D match to TRBD1 (5 bases). Per the germline V gene, CDR1 is MGHRA and CDR2 is YSYEKL. V was shortened by 3 bases and J by 5 bases, with 13 bases between the two germline ends. The CDR3 spans 15 residues.

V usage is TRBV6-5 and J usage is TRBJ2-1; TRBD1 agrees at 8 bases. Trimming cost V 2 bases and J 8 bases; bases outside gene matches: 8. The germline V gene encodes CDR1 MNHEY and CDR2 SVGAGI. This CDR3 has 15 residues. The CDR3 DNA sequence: TGTGCCAGCAGTTACGCGGACAGGGTTGTGGATGAGCAGTTCTTC. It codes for CASSYADRVVDEQFF.

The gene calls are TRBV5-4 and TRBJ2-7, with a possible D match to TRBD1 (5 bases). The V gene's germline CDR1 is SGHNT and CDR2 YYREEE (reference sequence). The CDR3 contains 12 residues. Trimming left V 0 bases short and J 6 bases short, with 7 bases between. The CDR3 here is CASSLEGVEQYF. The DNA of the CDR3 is TGTGCCAGCAGCTTGGAAGGGGTCGAGCAGTACTTC.

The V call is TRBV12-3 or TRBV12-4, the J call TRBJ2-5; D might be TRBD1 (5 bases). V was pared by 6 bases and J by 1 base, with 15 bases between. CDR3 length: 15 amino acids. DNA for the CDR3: TGTGCCAGCAGCCTCCCCGCGACAGTCCAAGAGACCCAGTACTTC. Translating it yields CASSLPATVQETQYF.

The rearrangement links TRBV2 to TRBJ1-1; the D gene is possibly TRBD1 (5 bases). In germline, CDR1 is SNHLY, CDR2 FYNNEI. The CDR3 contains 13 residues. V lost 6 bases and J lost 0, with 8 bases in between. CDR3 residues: CASRRGLNTEAFF. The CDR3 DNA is TGTGCCAGCAGACGGGGCCTGAACACTGAAGCTTTCTTT.

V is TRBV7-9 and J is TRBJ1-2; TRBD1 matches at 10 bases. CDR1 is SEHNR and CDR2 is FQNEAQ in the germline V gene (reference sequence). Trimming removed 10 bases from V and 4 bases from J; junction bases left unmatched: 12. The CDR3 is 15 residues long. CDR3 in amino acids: CATYHRDRGFYGYTF. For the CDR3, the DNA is TGTGCCACCTATCACCGGGACAGGGGATTCTATGGCTACACCTTC.

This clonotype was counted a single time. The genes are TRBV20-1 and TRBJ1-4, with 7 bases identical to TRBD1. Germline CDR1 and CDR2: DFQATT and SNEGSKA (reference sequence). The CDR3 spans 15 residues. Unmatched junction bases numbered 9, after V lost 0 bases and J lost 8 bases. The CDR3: CSARDFRQGGEKLFF. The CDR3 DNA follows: TGCAGTGCTAGAGATTTTCGACAGGGAGGCGAAAAACTGTTTTTT.

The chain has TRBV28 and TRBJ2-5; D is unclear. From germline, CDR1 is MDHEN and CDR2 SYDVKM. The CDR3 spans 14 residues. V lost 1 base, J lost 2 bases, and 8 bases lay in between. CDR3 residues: CASSLYPFQETQYF. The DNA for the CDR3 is TGTGCCAGCAGTTTATACCCATTTCAAGAGACCCAGTACTTC.

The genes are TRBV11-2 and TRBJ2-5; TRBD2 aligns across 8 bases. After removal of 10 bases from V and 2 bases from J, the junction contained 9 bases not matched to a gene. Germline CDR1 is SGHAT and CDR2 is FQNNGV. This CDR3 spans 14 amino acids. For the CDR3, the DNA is TGTGCCACACGGAGCGGGGGTTATCAAGAGACCCAGTACTTC. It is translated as CATRSGGYQETQYF.

CDR3 DNA: TGTGCCATCAGTCCAACCTACGAGCAGTACTTC. Translating it yields CAISPTYEQYF. The chain joins TRBV10-3 to TRBJ2-7; the D is unclear. V gave up 5 bases and J gave up 2 bases, with 4 bases separating them. The CDR3 is 11 amino acids. Germline-derived CDR1 and CDR2 are ENHRY and SYGVKD.

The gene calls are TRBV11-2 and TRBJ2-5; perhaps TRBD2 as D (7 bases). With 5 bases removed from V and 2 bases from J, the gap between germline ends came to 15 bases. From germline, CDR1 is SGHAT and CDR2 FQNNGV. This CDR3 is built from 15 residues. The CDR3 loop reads CASSRVGGLQETQYF. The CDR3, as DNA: TGTGCCAGCAGCCGAGTGGGGGGGCTTCAAGAGACCCAGTACTTC.

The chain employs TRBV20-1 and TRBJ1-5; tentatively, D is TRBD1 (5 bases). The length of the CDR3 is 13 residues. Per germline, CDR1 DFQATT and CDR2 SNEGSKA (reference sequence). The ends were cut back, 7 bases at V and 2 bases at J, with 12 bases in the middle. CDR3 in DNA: TGCAGTGTCCAGGGATCGGGCAATCAGCCCCAGCATTTT. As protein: CSVQGSGNQPQHF.

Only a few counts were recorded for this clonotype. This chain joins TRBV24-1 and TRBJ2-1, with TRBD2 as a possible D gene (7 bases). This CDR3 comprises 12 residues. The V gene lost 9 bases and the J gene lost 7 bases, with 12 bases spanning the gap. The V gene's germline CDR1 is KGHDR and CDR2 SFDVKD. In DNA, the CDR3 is TGTGCCACCCAGAGGGGGGGAAATGAGCAGTTCTTC. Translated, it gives CATQRGGNEQFF.

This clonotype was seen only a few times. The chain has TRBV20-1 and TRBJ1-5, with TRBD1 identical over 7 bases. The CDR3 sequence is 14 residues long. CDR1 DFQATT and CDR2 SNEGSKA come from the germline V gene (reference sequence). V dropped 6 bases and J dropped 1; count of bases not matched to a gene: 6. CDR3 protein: CSANRGNSNQPQHF. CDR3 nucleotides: TGCAGTGCAAACAGGGGCAACAGCAATCAGCCCCAGCATTTT.

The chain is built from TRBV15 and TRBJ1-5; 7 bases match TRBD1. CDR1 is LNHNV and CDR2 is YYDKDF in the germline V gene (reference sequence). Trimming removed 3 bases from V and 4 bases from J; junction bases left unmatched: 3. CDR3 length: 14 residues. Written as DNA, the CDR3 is TGTGCCACCAGCAGTGACAGGGAAAATCAGCCCCAGCATTTT. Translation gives CATSSDRENQPQHF.